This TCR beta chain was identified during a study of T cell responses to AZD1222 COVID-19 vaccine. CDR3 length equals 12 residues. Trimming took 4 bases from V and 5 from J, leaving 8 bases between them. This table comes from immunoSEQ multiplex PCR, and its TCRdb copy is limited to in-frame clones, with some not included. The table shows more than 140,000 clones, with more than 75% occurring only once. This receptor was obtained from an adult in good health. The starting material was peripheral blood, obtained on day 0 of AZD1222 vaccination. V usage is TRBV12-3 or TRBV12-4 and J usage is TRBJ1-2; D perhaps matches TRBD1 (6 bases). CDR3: CASSSTGYGYTF. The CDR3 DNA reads TGTGCCAGCAGTTCTACAGGGTATGGCTACACCTTC.